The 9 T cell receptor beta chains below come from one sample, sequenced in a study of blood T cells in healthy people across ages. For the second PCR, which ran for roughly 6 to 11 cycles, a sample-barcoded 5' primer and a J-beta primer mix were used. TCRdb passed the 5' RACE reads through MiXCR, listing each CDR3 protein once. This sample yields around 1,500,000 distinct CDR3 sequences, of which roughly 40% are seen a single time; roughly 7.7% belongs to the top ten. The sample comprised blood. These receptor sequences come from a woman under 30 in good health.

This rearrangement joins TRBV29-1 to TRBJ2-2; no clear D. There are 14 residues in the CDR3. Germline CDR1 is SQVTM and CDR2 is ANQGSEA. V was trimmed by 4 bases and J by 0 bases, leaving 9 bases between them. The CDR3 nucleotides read TGCAGCGTTGGAAAGGACGCGAACACCGGGGAGCTGTTTTTT. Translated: CSVGKDANTGELFF.

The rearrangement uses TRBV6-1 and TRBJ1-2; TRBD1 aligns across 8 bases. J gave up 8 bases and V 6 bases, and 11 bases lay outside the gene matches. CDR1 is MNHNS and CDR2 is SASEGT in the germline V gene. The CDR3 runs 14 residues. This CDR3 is CASRTLRGLYGYTF. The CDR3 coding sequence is TGTGCCAGCAGGACCCTCAGGGGGCTCTACGGCTACACCTTC.

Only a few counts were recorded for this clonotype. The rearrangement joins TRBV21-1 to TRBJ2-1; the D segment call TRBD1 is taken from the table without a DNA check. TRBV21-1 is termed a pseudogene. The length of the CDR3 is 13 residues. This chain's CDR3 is CASSPRKGREQFF. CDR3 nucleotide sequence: TGTGCCAGCAGCCCCCGCAAGGGGCGGGAGCAGTTCTTC.

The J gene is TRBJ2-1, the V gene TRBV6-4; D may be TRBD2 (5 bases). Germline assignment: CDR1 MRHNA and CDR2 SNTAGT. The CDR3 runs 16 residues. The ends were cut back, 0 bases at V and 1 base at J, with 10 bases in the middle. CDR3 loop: CASSDSTWESYNEQFF. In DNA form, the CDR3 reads TGTGCCAGCAGTGACTCGACGTGGGAGTCCTACAATGAGCAGTTCTTC.

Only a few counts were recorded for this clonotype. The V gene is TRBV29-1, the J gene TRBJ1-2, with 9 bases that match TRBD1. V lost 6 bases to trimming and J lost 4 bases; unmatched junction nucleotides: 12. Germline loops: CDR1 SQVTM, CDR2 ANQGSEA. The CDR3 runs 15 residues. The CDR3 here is CSVGTATGGGYGYTF. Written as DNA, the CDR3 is TGCAGCGTAGGGACCGCCACAGGGGGCGGCTATGGCTACACCTTC.

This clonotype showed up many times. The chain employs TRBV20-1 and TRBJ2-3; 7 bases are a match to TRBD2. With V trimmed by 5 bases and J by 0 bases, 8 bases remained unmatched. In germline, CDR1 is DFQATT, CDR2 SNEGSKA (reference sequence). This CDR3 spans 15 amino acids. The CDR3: CSAWPTSTSTDTQYF. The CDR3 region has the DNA TGCAGTGCTTGGCCGACTAGCACTAGCACAGATACGCAGTATTTT.

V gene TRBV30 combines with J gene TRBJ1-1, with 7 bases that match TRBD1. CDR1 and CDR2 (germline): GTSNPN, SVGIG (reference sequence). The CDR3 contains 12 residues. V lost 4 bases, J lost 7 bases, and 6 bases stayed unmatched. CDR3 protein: CAWIRDRVEAFF. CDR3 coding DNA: TGTGCCTGGATTCGCGACAGGGTTGAAGCTTTCTTT.

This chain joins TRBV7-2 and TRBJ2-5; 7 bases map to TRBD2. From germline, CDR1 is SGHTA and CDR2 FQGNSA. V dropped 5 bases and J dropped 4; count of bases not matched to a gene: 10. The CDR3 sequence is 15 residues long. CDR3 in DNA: TGTGCCAGCAGCGGTCAACTAGCGTCGGGAGAGACCCAGTACTTC. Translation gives CASSGQLASGETQYF.

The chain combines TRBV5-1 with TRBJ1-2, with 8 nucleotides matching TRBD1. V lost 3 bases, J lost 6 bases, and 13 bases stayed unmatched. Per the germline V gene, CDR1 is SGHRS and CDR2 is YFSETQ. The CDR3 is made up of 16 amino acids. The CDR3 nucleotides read TGCGCCAGCAGCTGGGGAGGTGGACAGGGCAGCAATGGCTACACCTTC. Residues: CASSWGGGQGSNGYTF.